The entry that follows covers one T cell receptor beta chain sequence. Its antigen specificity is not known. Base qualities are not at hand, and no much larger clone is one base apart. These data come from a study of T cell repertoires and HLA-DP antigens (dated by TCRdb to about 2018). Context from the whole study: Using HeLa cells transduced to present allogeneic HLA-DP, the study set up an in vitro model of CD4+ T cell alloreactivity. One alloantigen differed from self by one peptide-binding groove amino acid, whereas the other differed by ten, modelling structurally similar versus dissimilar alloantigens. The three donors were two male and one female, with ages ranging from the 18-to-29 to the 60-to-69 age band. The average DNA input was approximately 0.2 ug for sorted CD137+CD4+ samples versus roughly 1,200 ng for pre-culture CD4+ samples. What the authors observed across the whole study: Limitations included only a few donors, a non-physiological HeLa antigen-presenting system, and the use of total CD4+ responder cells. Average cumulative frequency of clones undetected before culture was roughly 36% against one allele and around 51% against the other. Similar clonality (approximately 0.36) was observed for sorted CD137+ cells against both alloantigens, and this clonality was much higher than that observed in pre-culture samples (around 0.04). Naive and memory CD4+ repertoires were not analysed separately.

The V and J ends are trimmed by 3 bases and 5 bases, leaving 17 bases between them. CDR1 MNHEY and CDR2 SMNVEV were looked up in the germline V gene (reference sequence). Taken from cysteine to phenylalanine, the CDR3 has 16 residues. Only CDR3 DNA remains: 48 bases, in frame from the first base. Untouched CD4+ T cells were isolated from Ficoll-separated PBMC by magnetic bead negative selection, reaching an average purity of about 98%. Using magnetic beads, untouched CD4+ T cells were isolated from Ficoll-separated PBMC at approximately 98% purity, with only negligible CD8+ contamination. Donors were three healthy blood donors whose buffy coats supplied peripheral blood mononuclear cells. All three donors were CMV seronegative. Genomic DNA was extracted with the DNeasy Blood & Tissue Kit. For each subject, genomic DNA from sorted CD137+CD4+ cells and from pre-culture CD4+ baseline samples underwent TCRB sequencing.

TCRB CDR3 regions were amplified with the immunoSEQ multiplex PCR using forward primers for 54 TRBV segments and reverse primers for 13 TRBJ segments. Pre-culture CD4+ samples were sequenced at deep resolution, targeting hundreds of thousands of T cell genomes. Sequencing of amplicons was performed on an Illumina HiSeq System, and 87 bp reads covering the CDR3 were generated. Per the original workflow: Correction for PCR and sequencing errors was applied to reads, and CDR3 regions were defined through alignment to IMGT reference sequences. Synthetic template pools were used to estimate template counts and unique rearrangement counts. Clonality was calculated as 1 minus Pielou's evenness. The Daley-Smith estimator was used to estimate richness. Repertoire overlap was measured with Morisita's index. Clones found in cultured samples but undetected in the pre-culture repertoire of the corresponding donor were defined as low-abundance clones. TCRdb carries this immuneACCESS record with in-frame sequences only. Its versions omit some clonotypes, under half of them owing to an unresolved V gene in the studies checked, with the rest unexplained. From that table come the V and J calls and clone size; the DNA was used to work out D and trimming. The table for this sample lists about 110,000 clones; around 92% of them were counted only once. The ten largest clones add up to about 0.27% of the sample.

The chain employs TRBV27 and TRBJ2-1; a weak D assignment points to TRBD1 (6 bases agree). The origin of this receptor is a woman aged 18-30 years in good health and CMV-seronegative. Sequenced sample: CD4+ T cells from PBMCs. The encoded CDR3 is CASSFRVRGWDNEQFF. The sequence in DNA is TGTGCCAGCAGTTTTAGGGTCAGGGGTTGGGACAATGAGCAGTTCTTC.